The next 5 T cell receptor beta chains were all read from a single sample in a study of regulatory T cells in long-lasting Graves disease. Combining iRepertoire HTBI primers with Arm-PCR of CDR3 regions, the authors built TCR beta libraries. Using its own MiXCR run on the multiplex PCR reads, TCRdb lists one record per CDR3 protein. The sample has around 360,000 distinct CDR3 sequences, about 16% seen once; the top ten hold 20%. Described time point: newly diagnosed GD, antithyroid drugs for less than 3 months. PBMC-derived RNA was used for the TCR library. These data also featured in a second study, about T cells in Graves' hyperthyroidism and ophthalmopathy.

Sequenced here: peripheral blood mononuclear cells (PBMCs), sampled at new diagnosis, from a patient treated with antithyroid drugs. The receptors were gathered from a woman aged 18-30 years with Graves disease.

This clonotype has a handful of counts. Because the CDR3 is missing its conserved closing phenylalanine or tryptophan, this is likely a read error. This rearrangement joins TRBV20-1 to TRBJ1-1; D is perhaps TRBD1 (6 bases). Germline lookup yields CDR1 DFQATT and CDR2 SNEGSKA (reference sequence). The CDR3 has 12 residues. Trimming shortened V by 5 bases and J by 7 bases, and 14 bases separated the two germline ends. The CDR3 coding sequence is TGCAGTGCTCTCGATCGACAGGTTGAAGCTTTCTCT. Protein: CSALDRQVEAFS.

CDR3 amino acids: CASSSGSTQGNTIYF. The CDR3 coding sequence is TGTGCCAGCAGCTCGGGGTCCACTCAAGGAAACACCATATATTTT. This chain connects TRBV5-6 to TRBJ1-3; unclear D gene. The germline gives CDR1 SGHDT, CDR2 YYEEEE. V gave up 3 bases and J gave up 4 bases, with 14 bases separating them. The CDR3 loop spans 15 amino acids.

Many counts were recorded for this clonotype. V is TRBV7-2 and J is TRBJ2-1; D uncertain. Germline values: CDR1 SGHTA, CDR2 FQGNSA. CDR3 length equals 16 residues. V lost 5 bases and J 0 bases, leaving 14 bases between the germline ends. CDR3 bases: TGTGCCAGCAGCCACCGGCGGATATTCTCCTACAATGAGCAGTTCTTC. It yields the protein CASSHRRIFSYNEQFF.

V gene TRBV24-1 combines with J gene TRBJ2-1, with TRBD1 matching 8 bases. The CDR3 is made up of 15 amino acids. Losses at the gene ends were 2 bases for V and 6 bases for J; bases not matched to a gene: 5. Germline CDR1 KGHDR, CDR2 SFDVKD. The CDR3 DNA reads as TGTGCCACCAGTGATTACGGACAGGGAGTCAATGAGCAGTTCTTC. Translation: CATSDYGQGVNEQFF.

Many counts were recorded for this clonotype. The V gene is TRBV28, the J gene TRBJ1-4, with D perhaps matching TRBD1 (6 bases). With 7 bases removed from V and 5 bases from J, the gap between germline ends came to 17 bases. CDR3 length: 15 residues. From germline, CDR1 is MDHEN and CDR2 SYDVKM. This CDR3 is CASTTTGAGNEKLFF. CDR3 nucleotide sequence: TGTGCCAGCACCACGACGGGGGCGGGGAATGAAAAACTGTTTTTT.